This T cell receptor beta chain was sequenced in a study of shared clonotypes between healthy human individuals. Several immunoSEQ plates held equal portions of the genomic DNA taken from each subset. TCRdb's table, derived via immunoSEQ multiplex PCR, lists solely in-frame clones and lacks some. The sample consists of some 500,000 clones, 65% to 80% of them appearing once. Trimming took 5 bases from V and 3 from J; bases not matched to a gene: 1. Germline loops: CDR1 MGHDK, CDR2 SYGVNS. The CDR3 is 13 amino acids. The study drew all its donors from Caucasian adults living in Nashville, Tennessee. On this clone: Other DNA variants within this sample encode the same CDR3.

The sequence was collected from a woman aged 40 to 49 in good health. Some clones in this sample may be carry-over from other donors' samples. Sequencing was done on a sample of PBMCs. The J gene is TRBJ2-3, the V gene TRBV25-1; 8 positions match TRBD2. CDR3 protein: CASSSGSTDTQYF. CDR3 DNA: TGTGCCAGCAGTAGCGGGAGTACAGATACGCAGTATTTT.